A single sample is the source of the 16 T cell receptor beta chains below, sequenced in a study of blood T cell repertoires in COVID-19. Sequenced by immunoSEQ multiplex PCR; TCRdb stores in-frame clones only, minus some. The data contain approximately 150,000 clones, over 80% of them singletons. Sequencing was done on a sample of peripheral blood. These receptors were taken from a man aged 70-80 years who had recovered from COVID-19.

The rearrangement joins TRBV5-1 to TRBJ2-1; a weak D match, TRBD2 (6 bases). The CDR3 extends over 16 amino acids. Germline V gene data show CDR1 as SGHRS and CDR2 as YFSETQ. V was pared by 2 bases and J by 8 bases, with 20 bases between. In nucleotides, the CDR3 is TGCGCCAGCAGCTTAGGAGGGTTTGGTACTACAGATGAGCAGTTCTTC. Translating it yields CASSLGGFGTTDEQFF.

The chain is built from TRBV24-1 and TRBJ2-3, with a weak D call TRBD2 (5 bases). Germline V gives CDR1 KGHDR, CDR2 SFDVKD. Trimming stripped 9 bases from V and 0 bases from J, with 18 bases between. The CDR3 is 16 residues long. In DNA, the CDR3 is TGTGCCACCCGGGATCAGGCGAACCCGAGCACAGATACGCAGTATTTT. Translated: CATRDQANPSTDTQYF.

This chain connects TRBV28 to TRBJ1-5; the D gene is possibly TRBD1 (5 bases). V lost 5 bases to trimming and J lost 5 bases, with 13 bases between them. CDR3 length: 14 residues. From germline, CDR1 is MDHEN and CDR2 SYDVKM. CDR3 nucleotides: TGTGCCAGCAGTCCCTCCCAGGGTTATCAGCCCCAGCATTTT. This encodes CASSPSQGYQPQHF.

V and J are TRBV27 and TRBJ2-6; TRBD1 matches 8 bases. The CDR3 sequence is 18 residues long. The germline V gene encodes CDR1 MNHEY and CDR2 SMNVEV (reference sequence). V dropped 5 bases and J dropped 0; count of bases not matched to a gene: 9. CDR3: CASSKDRGVSSGANVLTF. The CDR3 nucleotides read TGTGCCAGCAGTAAAGACAGGGGTGTGAGCTCTGGGGCCAACGTCCTGACTTTC.

This sequence joins TRBV3-1 (or the pseudogene TRBV3-2) and TRBJ2-3; D call uncertain. Germline V lookup: CDR1 LGHDT, CDR2 YNNKEL (reference sequence). The CDR3 sequence is 11 residues long. The V end lost 3 bases, the J end lost 7 bases, and 5 bases lay between the germline ends. Here the CDR3 reads CASSQRYTQYF. CDR3 in DNA: TGTGCCAGCAGCCAGAGGTATACGCAGTATTTT.

This clone was observed a handful of times. J is TRBJ1-5 and V is TRBV3-1 (or the pseudogene TRBV3-2); TRBD1 might be the D (6 bases). V was clipped by 3 bases and J by 3 bases, with 12 bases between them. The CDR3 has 15 residues. The germline V gene has CDR1 LGHDT and CDR2 YNNKEL (reference sequence). The CDR3 DNA follows: TGTGCCAGCAGCCAGGGGACACGACCCAATCAGCCCCAGCATTTT. Protein: CASSQGTRPNQPQHF.

This chain's CDR3 is CASSWTSGRARYEQYF. The CDR3 DNA reads TGTGCCAGCAGCTGGACTAGCGGGAGGGCCAGGTACGAGCAGTACTTC. The chain employs TRBV7-9 and TRBJ2-7, with TRBD2 matching over 15 bases. Germline CDR1 reads SEHNR; CDR2 reads FQNEAQ (reference sequence). The CDR3 has 16 amino acids. Trimming at V came to 4 bases and at J to 4 bases, leaving 5 bases not matched to a gene.

The rearrangement links TRBV19 to TRBJ1-6; 8 nucleotides line up with TRBD1. The CDR3 covers 15 residues. Germline CDR1 LNHDA, CDR2 SQIVND (reference sequence). J was trimmed by 7 bases and V by 7 bases; bases with no gene match: 9. The CDR3 bases are TGTGCCAGTAAGCCGACAGGGGCTCAGAATTCACCCCTCCACTTT. It translates to CASKPTGAQNSPLHF. Using reference TRBV19 and TRBJ1-6 for the parts outside the CDR3, the full variable domain is DGGITQSPKYLFRKEGQNVTLSCEQNLNHDAMYWYRQDPGQGLRLIYYSQIVNDFQKGDIAEGYSVSREKKESFPLTVTSAQKNPTAFYLCASKPTGAQNSPLHFGNGTRLTVT.

The V call is TRBV11-2, the J call TRBJ2-1; TRBD1 matches 11 bases. CDR3 length: 18 residues. Germline V gene data show CDR1 as SGHAT and CDR2 as FQNNGV. Trimming cost V 1 base and J 7 bases; bases outside gene matches: 12. The CDR3, as DNA: TGTGCCAGCAGCTTAGTTAGGACAGGGGGCACGGGTGGGAATGAGCAGTTCTTC. The encoded protein is CASSLVRTGGTGGNEQFF.

This clone was observed a handful of times. V is TRBV5-1 and J is TRBJ2-3; D uncertain. The CDR3 contains 16 residues. Germline assignment: CDR1 SGHRS and CDR2 YFSETQ. Between the trimmed V and J ends, which lost 0 bases and 0 bases, there was a span of 11 bases. The CDR3 bases are TGCGCCAGCAGCTTGGGGGTCAGGCCTAGCACAGATACGCAGTATTTT. This codes for CASSLGVRPSTDTQYF.

In nucleotides, the CDR3 is TGCAGTGCTAGTCGGCTAGCGGCCTCCTACGAGCAGTACTTC. Translating it yields CSASRLAASYEQYF. The chain carries TRBV20-1 and TRBJ2-7, with TRBD2 identical over 7 bases. Trimming removed 3 bases from V and 0 bases from J; junction bases left unmatched: 5. The CDR3 loop spans 14 amino acids. CDR1 and CDR2 from the germline V gene are DFQATT and SNEGSKA (reference sequence).

The V and J genes are TRBV3-1 (or the pseudogene TRBV3-2) and TRBJ2-7, with D tentatively TRBD1 (6 bases). V lost 1 base and J lost 3, with 10 bases in between. CDR3 size: 14 residues. The germline CDR1 and CDR2 sequences are LGHDT and YNNKEL (reference sequence). The CDR3 DNA is TGTGCCAGCAGCCAAGGGACAGCGAACTACGAGCAGTACTTC. Protein sequence: CASSQGTANYEQYF.

CDR3 sequence: CASSYWSGIGQPQHF. In DNA, the CDR3 is TGTGCCAGCAGTTACTGGTCAGGGATCGGTCAGCCCCAGCATTTT. The V gene is TRBV6-2 or TRBV6-3, the J gene TRBJ1-5; TRBD1 is a possible D gene (5 bases). Germline V gives CDR1 MNHEY, CDR2 SVGEGT. This CDR3 contains 15 residues. The V gene lost 1 base and the J gene lost 6 bases, with 13 bases spanning the gap.

The chain employs TRBV7-6 and TRBJ2-7, with D hard to call. CDR1 and CDR2 (germline): SGHVS, FNYEAQ. Between the trimmed V and J ends, which lost 5 bases and 0 bases, there was a span of 11 bases. The CDR3 has 14 amino acids. The CDR3 DNA is TGTGCCAGCAGCCTAACGCAGGACTCCTACGAGCAGTACTTC. The encoded protein is CASSLTQDSYEQYF.

The chain is built from TRBV11-2 and TRBJ2-5; D unresolved. The CDR3 covers 13 residues. V was shortened by 1 base and J by 5 bases, with 8 bases between the two germline ends. Per the germline V gene, CDR1 is SGHAT and CDR2 is FQNNGV. CDR3 in amino acids: CASSLGVRETQYF. Written as DNA, the CDR3 is TGTGCCAGCAGCTTAGGGGTGAGGGAGACCCAGTACTTC. The full variable domain, with the rest looked up from reference TRBV11-2 and TRBJ2-5, is EAGVAQSPRYKIIEKRQSVAFWCNPISGHATLYWYQQILGQGPKLLIQFQNNGVVDDSQLPKDRFSAERLKGVDSTLKIQPAKLEDSAVYLCASSLGVRETQYFGPGTRLLVL.

The chain is built from TRBV6-1 and TRBJ2-5; 9 nucleotides line up with TRBD1. V was clipped by 6 bases and J by 5 bases; unmatched bases: 7. Germline V gene sequence: CDR1 MNHNS, CDR2 SASEGT. The CDR3 extends over 14 amino acids. This CDR3 is CASRVQGAGETQYF. In nucleotides, the CDR3 is TGTGCCAGCAGGGTACAGGGGGCCGGGGAGACCCAGTACTTC.